A selection of T cell receptor beta chains follows, all from one sample in a study of PD-L1 blockade in urothelial cancer. Sequenced by immunoSEQ multiplex PCR; TCRdb stores in-frame clones only, minus some. The sample holds 80,000 to 90,000 clones, about 83% seen once. This specimen was PBMCs, taken around atezolizumab (anti-PD-L1) treatment. These TCRs come from a man between 60 and 75 years old with urothelial cancer. The CDR3 runs from the conserved cysteine through the conserved F or W. A D gene is named only where the DNA matches it firmly. Rows give clone size only sometimes, using once, few, many, or a class for an expanded clone.

abundance,j_gene,d_gene,v_gene,CDR3aa,CDR3nt
NA,TRBJ2-5,TRBD1,TRBV6-6,CASSPDRIQETQYF,TGTGCCAGCAGTCCGGACAGGATCCAAGAGACCCAGTACTTC
once,TRBJ2-1,TRBD2,TRBV9,CASSVVAGGPEQFF,TGTGCCAGCAGCGTAGTAGCGGGAGGGCCTGAGCAGTTCTTC
NA,TRBJ2-1,TRBD2,TRBV7-3,CASSQLTGGNNEQFF,TGTGCCAGCAGTCAACTGACCGGGGGGAACAATGAGCAGTTCTTC
NA,TRBJ2-1,TRBD1,TRBV2,CATIIGTGRYNEQFF,TGTGCCACTATTATCGGGACAGGGCGGTACAATGAGCAGTTCTTC
NA,TRBJ1-1,TRBD1,TRBV5-1,CASSLPGTGRRLNTEAFF,TGCGCCAGCAGCCTCCCAGGGACAGGGAGAAGATTGAACACTGAAGCTTTCTTT
NA,TRBJ2-1,TRBD1,TRBV6-1,CASRDRGNEQFF,TGTGCCAGCAGAGACAGGGGCAATGAGCAGTTCTTC
many,TRBJ2-1,TRBD1,TRBV6-5,CASSYNRGFSYNEQFF,TGTGCCAGCAGTTACAACAGGGGCTTCTCCTACAATGAGCAGTTCTTC
NA,TRBJ1-1,NA,TRBV27,CASKLVSRTEAFF,TGTGCCAGCAAGCTAGTATCGCGAACTGAAGCTTTCTTT
NA,TRBJ2-7,NA,TRBV28,CASSLGWETYEQYF,TGTGCCAGCAGTTTAGGGTGGGAGACCTACGAGCAGTACTTC
NA,TRBJ2-1,TRBD2,TRBV28,CASSSTSGSWYNEQFF,TGTGCCAGCAGTTCCACTAGCGGGAGTTGGTACAATGAGCAGTTCTTC
few,TRBJ2-1,TRBD2,TRBV10-2,CASSEYPGLAGTRLGNEQFF,TGCGCCAGCAGTGAGTATCCCGGACTAGCGGGTACCAGATTGGGGAATGAGCAGTTCTTC
NA,TRBJ1-6,NA,TRBV11-2,CASSPGTAPNSPLHF,TGTGCCAGCAGCCCCGGGACTGCTCCTAATTCACCCCTCCACTTT
NA,TRBJ2-2,NA,TRBV5-6,CASSQKRIIEAGELFF,TGTGCCAGCAGCCAGAAACGGATTATCGAGGCCGGGGAGCTGTTTTTT
few,TRBJ2-5,TRBD2,TRBV28,CASSPGSSGWETQYF,TGTGCCAGCAGCCCAGGGAGTAGCGGGTGGGAGACCCAGTACTTC
once,TRBJ2-7,TRBD2,TRBV5-1,CASTRVGVAGGPTYEQYF,TGCGCCAGCACCCGAGTGGGGGTAGCGGGAGGGCCAACCTACGAGCAGTACTTC